The present entry profiles one T cell receptor (beta chain) with its context. In the study's own analysis: Amplification of reference gene primers provided the estimated nucleated cell counts. Profiled with immunoSEQ multiplex PCR; TCRdb holds only in-frame clones, not every one. D and trimming come from the DNA, and the V and J calls and clone size come from that table. The sample holds 300,000 to 400,000 clones, approximately 90% seen once. The sample is drawn from a study of blood T cell repertoires in COVID-19. The CDR3 is 15 amino acids. Germline CDR1 and CDR2: ENHRY and SYGVKD. The trim removed 10 bases at V and 1 base at J, leaving 12 bases unmatched.

The clonotype comes from a man aged 25 to 40 with COVID-19, enrolled during active disease. The sequenced material came from peripheral blood. V usage is TRBV10-3 and J usage is TRBJ2-7; 8 bases map to TRBD2. The CDR3 reads CATSWGGGSSYEQYF. The CDR3 DNA sequence: TGTGCCACCTCCTGGGGCGGGGGGTCTTCCTACGAGCAGTACTTC.